The 18 T cell receptor beta chains reported below all come from one sample, sequenced in a study of CD8+CD57+ T cells in acquired aplastic anemia. All sequencing subjects had displayed CD8+CD57+ cell expansion on flow cytometry. Template material for TCR beta VDJ and CDR3 profiling consisted of genomic DNA. Each CDR3 protein is one row after TCRdb ran MiXCR on the reads. The sample holds approximately 470,000 distinct CDR3 sequences; about a third are singletons and the top ten take nearly 0.85%. Sequenced input: sorted CD4+, CD8+, or CD8+CD57+ T cells (not recorded which) from PBMCs. The receptors were sampled from a human donor with aplastic anemia.

The rearrangement uses TRBV6-5 and TRBJ1-1, with 7 positions matching TRBD1. CDR3 size: 16 residues. Germline CDR1 and CDR2: MNHEY and SVGAGI. The J segment lost 0 bases and the V segment lost 6 bases, leaving 10 bases of the junction unmatched. CDR3 in amino acids: CASSSRNRGMNTEAFF. DNA for the CDR3: TGTGCCAGCAGCTCTCGAAACAGGGGAATGAACACTGAAGCTTTCTTT.

V usage is TRBV20-1 and J usage is TRBJ2-1, with D maybe TRBD2 (6 bases). Germline-derived CDR1 and CDR2 are DFQATT and SNEGSKA (reference sequence). The CDR3 sequence is 12 residues long. Trimming left V 4 bases short and J 4 bases short, with 8 bases between. The CDR3 reads CSAISGYNEQFF. CDR3 DNA sequence: TGCAGTGCTATTAGCGGATACAATGAGCAGTTCTTC.

This clonotype was seen repeatedly, ten times or more. This chain uses TRBV11-2 with TRBJ1-2; weak D call: TRBD1 (5 bases). The ends were cut back, 1 base at V and 0 bases at J, with 15 bases in the middle. The CDR3 consists of 17 residues. The germline V gene has CDR1 SGHAT and CDR2 FQNNGV. DNA of the CDR3: TGTGCCAGCAGCTTAGGTGGTATTAGGGGAGCTAACTATGGCTACACCTTC. Its translation: CASSLGGIRGANYGYTF.

This clonotype was detected ten times or more. The chain joins TRBV7-6 to TRBJ1-2; D is unresolved. Per germline, CDR1 SGHVS and CDR2 FNYEAQ. The V and J ends lost 6 bases and 3 bases respectively, with 11 bases between them. This CDR3 region has 13 residues. This CDR3 is CASRGPRDYGYTF. The DNA for the CDR3 is TGTGCCAGCAGAGGACCTCGGGACTATGGCTACACCTTC.

The chain couples TRBV5-1 to TRBJ2-5, with D possibly called TRBD1 or TRBD2 (6 bases each). CDR1 and CDR2 from the germline V gene are SGHRS and YFSETQ. The length of the CDR3 is 15 residues. Trimming removed 1 base at V and 5 bases at J, with 15 bases between. The CDR3 nucleotides are TGCGCCAGCAGCTTGACGGGAGTGGGGGCGGAGACCCAGTACTTC. As protein: CASSLTGVGAETQYF.

This chain joins TRBV9 and TRBJ1-4; 7 nucleotides match TRBD1. The germline CDR1 and CDR2 sequences are SGDLS and YYNGEE. Trimming cost V 0 bases and J 8 bases; bases outside gene matches: 7. This CDR3 has 15 amino acids. This CDR3 reads CASSVGQGRGEKLFF. The DNA of the CDR3 is TGTGCCAGCAGCGTAGGACAGGGTCGGGGCGAAAAACTGTTTTTT. The variable domain in full, with the rest retrieved from reference TRBV9 and TRBJ1-4, is DSGVTQTPKHLITATGQRVTLRCSPRSGDLSVYWYQQSLDQGLQFLIQYYNGEERAKGNILERFSAQQFPDLHSELNLSSLELGDSALYFCASSVGQGRGEKLFFGSGTQLSVL.

In its sample, this clonotype was seen a few times. At one end the junction does not follow the germline gene, possibly because of a read error. The J gene is TRBJ2-2, the V gene TRBV9; no firm D call. The CDR3 extends over 14 amino acids. CDR1 is SGDLS and CDR2 is YYNGEE in the germline V gene. CDR3 nucleotides: TGTGTCAGCAGCGTTAACACGAACACCGGGGAGCTGTTTTTT. Amino acids: CVSSVNTNTGELFF.

V usage is TRBV20-1 and J usage is TRBJ2-7; 8 bases agree with TRBD1. The V gene end was trimmed by 6 bases and the J gene end by 0 bases; junction bases not matched to a gene: 4. This CDR3 is 13 amino acids long. CDR1 is DFQATT and CDR2 is SNEGSKA in the germline V gene (reference sequence). This CDR3 is CSADRGSSYEQYF. The CDR3 DNA reads as TGCAGTGCCGACAGGGGAAGCTCCTACGAGCAGTACTTC.

This clonotype was observed many times. The chain combines TRBV2 with TRBJ2-1, with 7 bases fitting TRBD2. Trimming removed 4 bases from V and 6 bases from J; junction bases left unmatched: 3. CDR1 SNHLY and CDR2 FYNNEI come from the germline V gene. The CDR3 consists of 13 residues. This CDR3 is CASSAGTTNEQFF. DNA for the CDR3: TGTGCCAGCAGTGCCGGGACTACCAATGAGCAGTTCTTC.

This clonotype has only a few counts. The chain has TRBV9 and TRBJ2-1, with D perhaps matching TRBD1 (6 bases). The CDR3 loop spans 15 amino acids. Trimming left V 3 bases short and J 7 bases short, with 17 bases between. The germline V gene encodes CDR1 SGDLS and CDR2 YYNGEE. The CDR3 is CASSAPGTSPNEQFF. CDR3 DNA: TGTGCCAGCAGCGCCCCCGGGACATCCCCTAATGAGCAGTTCTTC.

Ten or more counts support this clonotype. The chain links TRBV11-2 to TRBJ2-1, with 10 bases that match TRBD2. Germline trimming cut 5 bases from V and 7 bases from J; bases unmatched to any gene: 8. Germline assignment: CDR1 SGHAT and CDR2 FQNNGV. The CDR3 consists of 15 residues. The CDR3: CASSPTGTSVNEQFF. CDR3 DNA sequence: TGTGCCAGCAGCCCCACCGGGACTAGCGTAAATGAGCAGTTCTTC.

The V call is TRBV20-1, the J call TRBJ1-5; D may be TRBD1 (5 bases). The CDR3 covers 16 residues. V lost 1 base to trimming and J lost 3 bases, with 16 bases between them. The germline V gene has CDR1 DFQATT and CDR2 SNEGSKA (reference sequence). The CDR3 region has the DNA TGCAGTGCTAGAGGGGGCTTCGGGCAGAACAATCAGCCCCAGCATTTT. It is translated as CSARGGFGQNNQPQHF.

This clonotype was detected a few times. The chain carries TRBV5-1 and TRBJ1-6; the D is unclear. The ends were cut back, 2 bases at V and 9 bases at J, with 12 bases in the middle. Germline V gene sequence: CDR1 SGHRS, CDR2 YFSETQ. CDR3 size: 14 residues. CDR3 nucleotides: TGCGCCAGCAGCTTCGATACCGGGGTTTCACCCCTCCACTTT. It specifies CASSFDTGVSPLHF.

As regards this clonotype: In this CDR3 the conserved last residue, phenylalanine or tryptophan, is missing, so a read error is likely. The V call is TRBV10-1, the J call TRBJ1-2; 8 bases match TRBD1. The V gene end was trimmed by 4 bases and the J gene end by 5 bases; junction bases not matched to a gene: 3. Germline CDR1 is WNHNN and CDR2 is SYGVQD (reference sequence). The CDR3 covers 13 residues. The CDR3 region is CASSVQGAYGYTL. CDR3 coding DNA: TGCGCCAGCAGTGTGCAGGGGGCTTATGGCTACACCCTC.

This clonotype was seen at least ten times. This chain joins TRBV15 and TRBJ2-2; either TRBD1 or TRBD2 may supply D (5 bases each). Between the trimmed V and J ends, which lost 1 base and 5 bases, there was a span of 14 bases. This CDR3 region has 16 residues. Germline CDR1 reads LNHNV; CDR2 reads YYDKDF (reference sequence). Here the CDR3 reads CATSRGWGSLTGELFF. The DNA of the CDR3 is TGTGCCACCAGCAGAGGATGGGGGAGTCTTACCGGGGAGCTGTTTTTT.

CDR3 coding DNA: TGCGCCACACACTCCGGGACAAGCGAGGGGACCCAGTACTTC. This codes for CATHSGTSEGTQYF. The rearrangement uses TRBV5-1 and TRBJ2-5; TRBD1 is a possible D gene (6 bases). The V end lost 9 bases, the J end lost 7 bases, and 22 bases lay between the germline ends. The germline CDR1 and CDR2 sequences are SGHRS and YFSETQ. This CDR3 has 14 amino acids.

This clonotype turned up a few times. The chain couples TRBV5-6 to TRBJ2-1; the match to TRBD2 covers 8 bases. The length of the CDR3 is 16 residues. Germline assignment: CDR1 SGHDT and CDR2 YYEEEE. Losses at the gene ends were 3 bases for V and 4 bases for J; bases not matched to a gene: 9. CDR3 sequence reads: CASSSLAGRGYNEQFF. The CDR3 DNA is TGTGCCAGCAGCTCCCTAGCGGGTAGGGGTTACAATGAGCAGTTCTTC.

This clonotype was counted only a few times. This chain connects TRBV12-3 or TRBV12-4 to TRBJ2-7; TRBD2 aligns across 12 bases. The CDR3 sequence is 14 residues long. Germline trimming cut 6 bases from V and 3 bases from J; bases unmatched to any gene: 3. The chain's CDR3 is CASRQTSGSYEQYF. In nucleotides, the CDR3 is TGTGCCAGCAGACAGACTAGCGGGAGCTACGAGCAGTACTTC.